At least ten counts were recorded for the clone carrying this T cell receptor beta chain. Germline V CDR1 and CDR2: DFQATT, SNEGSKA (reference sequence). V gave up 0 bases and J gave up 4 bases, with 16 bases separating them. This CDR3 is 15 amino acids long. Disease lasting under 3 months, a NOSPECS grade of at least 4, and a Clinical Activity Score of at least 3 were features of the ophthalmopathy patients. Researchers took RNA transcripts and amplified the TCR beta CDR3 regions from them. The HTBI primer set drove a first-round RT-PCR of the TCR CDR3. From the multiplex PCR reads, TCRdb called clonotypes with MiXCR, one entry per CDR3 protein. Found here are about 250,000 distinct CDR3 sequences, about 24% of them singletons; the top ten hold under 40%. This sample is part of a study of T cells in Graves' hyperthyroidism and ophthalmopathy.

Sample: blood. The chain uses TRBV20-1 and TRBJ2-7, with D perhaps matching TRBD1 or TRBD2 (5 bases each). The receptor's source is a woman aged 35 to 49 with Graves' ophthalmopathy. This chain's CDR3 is CSARDGEGTGYEQYF. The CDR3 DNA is TGCAGTGCTAGAGATGGGGAAGGGACGGGATACGAGCAGTACTTC.